The source of this T cell receptor beta chain is a study of control samples from healthy donors and cancer patients. The assay was immunoSEQ multiplex PCR, and TCRdb's table has in-frame clones only and misses some. The profile covers 100,000 to 150,000 clones, with approximately 90% appearing a single time and 8.6% taken by the ten largest. The CDR3 totals 17 residues. Germline V gene lookup returns CDR1 SGHNT and CDR2 YENEEA. The V end was cut by 1 base, the J end by 3 bases, with 16 bases between. Sequenced sample: blood. The sequence derives from a man aged 18 to 30 in good health. The chain joins TRBV11-3 to TRBJ1-3; D gene uncertain. CDR3 DNA sequence: TGTGCCAGCAGCTTAGTCGGCGAGTGGGGATTTGGAAACACCATATATTTT. Its translation is CASSLVGEWGFGNTIYF.